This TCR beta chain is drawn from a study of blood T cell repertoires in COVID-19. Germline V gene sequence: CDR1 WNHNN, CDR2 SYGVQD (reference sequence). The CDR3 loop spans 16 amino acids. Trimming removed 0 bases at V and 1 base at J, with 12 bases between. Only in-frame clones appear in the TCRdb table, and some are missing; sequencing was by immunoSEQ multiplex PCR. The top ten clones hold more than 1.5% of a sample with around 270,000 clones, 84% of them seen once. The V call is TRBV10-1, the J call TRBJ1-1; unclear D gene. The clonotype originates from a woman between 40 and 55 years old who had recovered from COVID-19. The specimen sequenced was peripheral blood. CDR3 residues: CASSESLGRGNTEAFF. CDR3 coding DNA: TGCGCCAGCAGTGAGTCGCTTGGTCGAGGGAACACTGAAGCTTTCTTT.